This TCR beta chain was recovered during a study of blood T cell repertoires in COVID-19. Per the study methods: Estimates of nucleated cell counts were drawn from the amplification of reference gene primers. Clones were sequenced by immunoSEQ multiplex PCR, and TCRdb holds only the in-frame ones, with some missing. D and trimming come from the DNA, and the V and J calls and clone size come from that table. The data contain 23,000 or so clones, roughly 85% of them singletons. Germline values: CDR1 MGHRA, CDR2 YSYEKL. Trimming at V came to 4 bases and at J to 0 bases, leaving 5 bases not matched to a gene. The CDR3 length is 15 residues.

Sequencing input: peripheral blood. This receptor was obtained from a human donor in a cohort sampled during active COVID-19. The V call is TRBV4-1, the J call TRBJ2-7; 8 nucleotides agree with TRBD2. The DNA of the CDR3 is TGCGCCAGCAGCCCGCGGGGGGAAAACTCCTACGAGCAGTACTTC. Its protein product is CASSPRGENSYEQYF.